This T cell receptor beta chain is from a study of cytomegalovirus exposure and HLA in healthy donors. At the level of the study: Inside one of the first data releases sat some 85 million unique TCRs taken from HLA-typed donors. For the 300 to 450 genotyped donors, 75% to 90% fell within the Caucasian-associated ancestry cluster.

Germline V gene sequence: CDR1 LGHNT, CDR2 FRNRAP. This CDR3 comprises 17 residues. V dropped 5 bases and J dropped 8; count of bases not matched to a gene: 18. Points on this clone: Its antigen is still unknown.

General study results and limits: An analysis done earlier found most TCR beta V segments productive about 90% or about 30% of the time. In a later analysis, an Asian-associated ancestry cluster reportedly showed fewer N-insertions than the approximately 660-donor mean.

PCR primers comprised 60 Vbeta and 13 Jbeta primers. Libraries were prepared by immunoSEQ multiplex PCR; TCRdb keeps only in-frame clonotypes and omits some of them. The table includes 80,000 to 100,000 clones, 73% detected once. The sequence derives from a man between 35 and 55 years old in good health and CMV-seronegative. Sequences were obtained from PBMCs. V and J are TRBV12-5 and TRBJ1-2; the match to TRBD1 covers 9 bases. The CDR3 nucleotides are TGTGCTAGTGGTCGACTAACGGGACAGGGTGCGTGGGACGGCTACACCTTC. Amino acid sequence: CASGRLTGQGAWDGYTF. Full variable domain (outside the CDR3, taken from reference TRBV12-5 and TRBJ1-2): DARVTQTPRHKVTEMGQEVTMRCQPILGHNTVFWYRQTMMQGLELLAYFRNRAPLDDSGMPKDRFSAEMPDATLATLKIQPSEPRDSAVYFCASGRLTGQGAWDGYTFGSGTRLTVV.